This T cell receptor (beta chain) came from a study of OX40 agonist ivuxolimab in advanced cancers. For the study at large: The patients' treatment was ivuxolimab, an agonistic anti-OX40 (CD134) antibody. Dose-escalation patients' cancers were hepatocellular carcinoma, melanoma, renal cell or head and neck cancer.

The study, taken as a whole, reports: Partial responders at 0.1-3.0 mg/kg had among the lowest clonal expansion. Dosing at 0.1 to 3.0 mg/kg was accompanied by clonal expansion of CD4+ and CD8+ blood T cells by week 6.

In germline, CDR1 is SGHTA, CDR2 FQGTGA. Trimming took 1 base from V and 4 from J, leaving 8 bases between them. The CDR3 spans 15 residues. Method: immunoSEQ multiplex PCR; TCRdb's copy keeps in-frame clones and lacks some. The table shows over 80,000 clones, with roughly nine tenths occurring only once. A remark on this clone: What it recognizes is unknown.

The sequencing used CD4+ or CD8+ T cells sorted from blood, collected in a trial of the OX40 agonist ivuxolimab. The clonotype comes from an adult with an advanced solid tumor such as melanoma, head and neck, liver or kidney cancer. The chain couples TRBV7-3 to TRBJ2-6; D not resolved. CDR3 in DNA: TGTGCCAGCAGCTTAAGAGCGTCCGGGGCCAACGTCCTGACTTTC. Residues: CASSLRASGANVLTF.